Listed here are 23 T cell receptor beta chains from one sample, sequenced in a study of neurological immune-mediated disorders. The time point was: technical triplicate 3. TCRdb re-called the 5' RACE reads with MiXCR, one entry per CDR3 protein. The table has 25,000 to 35,000 distinct CDR3 sequences, 15% to 20% seen once; the top ten hold 4.9%. Source material: CD4+ T cells from blood. Every receptor here comes from a female donor with HTLV-1-associated myelopathy (HAM/TSP).

This clonotype has at least ten counts. The V and J genes are TRBV15 and TRBJ2-4; D not resolved. Deletions cut 0 bases from V and 6 bases from J, with 9 bases between. The CDR3 loop spans 14 amino acids. From germline, CDR1 is LNHNV and CDR2 YYDKDF (reference sequence). Here the CDR3 reads CATSRDPGANIQYF. Written as DNA, the CDR3 is TGTGCCACCAGCAGAGACCCGGGTGCAAACATTCAGTACTTC.

This clonotype was seen repeatedly, ten times or more. V gene TRBV29-1 combines with J gene TRBJ1-2; perhaps TRBD1 as D (5 bases). The CDR3 is made up of 13 amino acids. V was shortened by 7 bases and J by 5 bases, with 17 bases between the two germline ends. Germline CDR1 is SQVTM and CDR2 is ANQGSEA. CDR3 in amino acids: CSARIDSRYGYTF. The CDR3 DNA sequence: TGCAGCGCAAGAATAGACAGTCGGTATGGCTACACCTTC.

There are many counts of this clonotype. CDR3 region: CASSRATASGNTIYF. The CDR3, as DNA: TGTGCCAGCTCACGCGCCACCGCCTCCGGAAACACCATATATTTT. The V and J genes are TRBV18 and TRBJ1-3, with D uncertain. Germline-derived CDR1 and CDR2 are KGHSH and LQKENI. This CDR3 spans 15 amino acids. The V end was cut by 4 bases, the J end by 4 bases, with 14 bases between.

This clonotype was detected many times. This chain connects TRBV7-6 to TRBJ2-2; 8 bases match TRBD1. J was trimmed by 4 bases and V by 4 bases; bases with no gene match: 2. Germline CDR1 SGHVS, CDR2 FNYEAQ. CDR3 size: 14 residues. The CDR3 DNA reads as TGTGCCAGCAGCTATACAGGGGGCACCGGGGAGCTGTTTTTT. Translated: CASSYTGGTGELFF.

In its sample, this clonotype ranks as medium-sized. The V gene is TRBV15, the J gene TRBJ2-7, with 8 bases identical to TRBD2. The germline V gene encodes CDR1 LNHNV and CDR2 YYDKDF (reference sequence). The CDR3 sequence is 20 residues long. V shed 1 base, J shed 4 bases, and the junction held 21 bases outside the gene matches. In DNA, the CDR3 is TGTGCCACCAGCAGAGCCGGGGGCTATAGAACTAGCGGAGGCCTGTACGAGCAGTACTTC. Protein: CATSRAGGYRTSGGLYEQYF.

This clonotype was observed at least ten times. The chain is built from TRBV5-1 and TRBJ1-2; 8 nucleotides align to TRBD1. This CDR3 contains 13 residues. Germline V gene data show CDR1 as SGHRS and CDR2 as YFSETQ. After removal of 2 bases from V and 8 bases from J, the junction contained 5 bases not matched to a gene. CDR3 DNA: TGCGCCAGCAGCTTTGAGGGACAGGAGGGCTACACCTTC. This codes for CASSFEGQEGYTF.

DNA for the CDR3: TGTGCCAGCAGCTTAGTTAAAACAGGGGTTGAAGCTTTCTTT. Encoded protein: CASSLVKTGVEAFF. The V and J genes are TRBV7-2 and TRBJ1-1; 7 nucleotides agree with TRBD1. The ends lost 1 base at V and 7 bases at J; junction bases unmatched: 6. Germline CDR1 reads SGHTA; CDR2 reads FQGNSA. CDR3 length: 14 amino acids.

This clonotype was recorded at least ten times. The J gene is TRBJ2-7, the V gene TRBV29-1; maybe TRBD1 (5 bases). The V gene's germline CDR1 is SQVTM and CDR2 ANQGSEA. The V gene lost 6 bases and the J gene lost 0 bases, with 12 bases spanning the gap. The CDR3 runs to 13 residues. Here the CDR3 DNA reads TGCAGCGTCAGGGATGGCCTCTCCTACGAGCAGTACTTC. Protein product: CSVRDGLSYEQYF.

This clonotype was seen many times. This sequence joins TRBV24-1 and TRBJ2-1; perhaps TRBD2 as D (6 bases). Trimming stripped 7 bases from V and 1 base from J, with 16 bases between. Germline CDR1 KGHDR, CDR2 SFDVKD. This CDR3 has 16 amino acids. In DNA, the CDR3 is TGTGCCACCAGCGGGGGACGGACCTCATCCTACAATGAGCAGTTCTTC. It translates to CATSGGRTSSYNEQFF.

This clonotype was counted at least ten times. The rearrangement links TRBV20-1 to TRBJ2-5, with 13 bases matching TRBD2. The CDR3 has 16 residues. The germline V gene encodes CDR1 DFQATT and CDR2 SNEGSKA (reference sequence). The V gene end was trimmed by 4 bases and the J gene end by 5 bases; junction bases not matched to a gene: 10. The CDR3 DNA is TGCAGTGCTACTACAGGACTAGCGGGAGCTCCCGAGACCCAGTACTTC. It is translated as CSATTGLAGAPETQYF.

This clonotype was detected many times. CDR3: CASSQDPDRAGNTIYF. The CDR3 DNA sequence: TGCGCCAGCAGCCAAGACCCGGACAGGGCTGGAAACACCATATATTTT. The chain joins TRBV4-1 to TRBJ1-3; TRBD1 agrees at 8 bases. Unmatched junction bases numbered 3, after V lost 0 bases and J lost 2 bases. The CDR3 sequence is 16 residues long. CDR1 MGHRA and CDR2 YSYEKL come from the germline V gene.

This clonotype has a count of ten or more. The missing conserved phenylalanine or tryptophan at the end of this CDR3 makes a read error likely. Because the CDR3's place on the DNA is in doubt, the DNA is left out and the CDR3 is given as listed by TCRdb. V and J are TRBV12-5 and TRBJ2-1; the D call TRBD2 from the table was never checked on the DNA. The CDR3 is 10 residues long, counting both termini. Germline V gene lookup returns CDR1 LGHNT and CDR2 FRNRAP. CDR3: CASGSLGLNI.

This clonotype was detected many times. The chain carries TRBV3-1 and TRBJ2-3; D might be TRBD1 or TRBD2, each matching 6 bases. V lost 7 bases, J lost 2 bases, and 16 bases lay in between. Germline loops: CDR1 LGHDT, CDR2 YNNKEL (reference sequence). This CDR3 region has 15 residues. CDR3 bases: TGTGCCAGCACCCTCTACGGGGGCGACACAGATACGCAGTATTTT. This codes for CASTLYGGDTDTQYF.

This clonotype was recorded at least ten times. V gene TRBV7-3 combines with J gene TRBJ2-1, with 9 bases identical to TRBD2. In germline, CDR1 is SGHTA, CDR2 FQGTGA. Trimming at V came to 6 bases and at J to 2 bases, leaving 5 bases not matched to a gene. CDR3 length: 15 amino acids. CDR3 DNA: TGTGCCAGCAGTTCCGGCGGGGGGGCCTACAATGAGCAGTTCTTC. Its translation: CASSSGGGAYNEQFF.

The table lists this clonotype with a few counts. The genes are TRBV18 and TRBJ2-1; 8 nucleotides line up with TRBD2. The V segment lost 3 bases and the J segment 5 bases; nucleotides outside the gene matches: 15. The CDR3 runs 18 residues. Germline CDR1 and CDR2: KGHSH and LQKENI. CDR3 coding DNA: TGTGCCAGCTCACCGGTCGGGGCACGGGAGGGCCTCCACAATGAGCAGTTCTTC. Protein sequence: CASSPVGAREGLHNEQFF.

The CDR3 region has the DNA TGTGCCAGCAGCAACCAGAATCAGCCCCAGCATTTT. Translated, it gives CASSNQNQPQHF. The chain carries TRBV6-1 and TRBJ1-5; D unclear. CDR3 length: 12 amino acids. V was cut by 6 bases and J by 4 bases, with 7 bases left in between. Germline values: CDR1 MNHNS, CDR2 SASEGT.

This clonotype appeared many times. The chain joins TRBV10-3 to TRBJ2-7, with 9 bases lining up with TRBD1. Per germline, CDR1 ENHRY and CDR2 SYGVKD. V shed 6 bases and J 5 bases; nucleotides not matched to a gene: 8. The CDR3 is 14 amino acids. CDR3 protein: CAIRDGTGSNEQYF. The DNA of the CDR3 is TGTGCCATCAGGGATGGGACAGGGTCTAACGAGCAGTACTTC.

The table lists this clonotype with many counts. This chain connects TRBV15 to TRBJ2-7; D is undetermined. The CDR3 contains 13 residues. The V and J ends lost 1 base and 4 bases respectively, with 8 bases between them. The V gene's germline CDR1 is LNHNV and CDR2 YYDKDF (reference sequence). The DNA of the CDR3 is TGTGCCACCAGCAGAGGGGTCTCGTACGAGCAGTACTTC. Amino acid sequence: CATSRGVSYEQYF.

At least ten counts were recorded for this clonotype. The chain uses TRBV7-2 and TRBJ1-5, with D possibly TRBD1 on 5 matching bases. Per germline, CDR1 SGHTA and CDR2 FQGNSA. V shed 1 base and J shed 4 bases, with 11 bases lying between them. CDR3 length: 15 amino acids. The CDR3 loop reads CASSLEGLTNQPQHF. The DNA for the CDR3 is TGTGCCAGCAGCTTAGAGGGACTCACGAATCAGCCCCAGCATTTT.

This clonotype was recorded at least ten times. The J gene is TRBJ2-5, the V gene TRBV20-1; 7 bases are a match to TRBD1. The V segment lost 5 bases and the J segment 2 bases; nucleotides outside the gene matches: 8. Germline V gene lookup returns CDR1 DFQATT and CDR2 SNEGSKA (reference sequence). This CDR3 is 14 amino acids long. The CDR3 is CSAGDSLGQETQYF. The CDR3 DNA follows: TGCAGTGCTGGGGACAGTTTGGGTCAAGAGACCCAGTACTTC.

This clonotype has a count of ten or more. The CDR3 region has the DNA TGTGCCACCAGCAGATACAGGGGGCAAGATACGCAGTATTTT. Its protein product is CATSRYRGQDTQYF. The V gene is TRBV15, the J gene TRBJ2-3; TRBD1 matches at 9 bases. The J segment lost 5 bases and the V segment lost 2 bases, leaving 2 bases of the junction unmatched. Germline-derived CDR1 and CDR2 are LNHNV and YYDKDF (reference sequence). There are 14 residues in the CDR3.

This clonotype was detected ten times or more. J is TRBJ2-2 and V is TRBV11-3, with 7 nucleotides matching TRBD2. The CDR3 covers 17 residues. Germline assignment: CDR1 SGHNT and CDR2 YENEEA. V lost 5 bases and J lost 6; bases outside the gene matches: 15. In DNA form, the CDR3 reads TGTGCCAGCAGCCCCAGAACTAGCGCGAGGAGGCCCGGGGAGCTGTTTTTT. Translation: CASSPRTSARRPGELFF. The whole variable domain, remainder taken from reference TRBV11-3 and TRBJ2-2, is EAGVVQSPRYKIIEKKQPVAFWCNPISGHNTLYWYLQNLGQGPELLIRYENEEAVDDSQLPKDRFSAERLKGVDSTLKIQPAELGDSAVYLCASSPRTSARRPGELFFGEGSRLTVL.

This chain links TRBV12-2 with TRBJ1-1; the listed D gene, TRBD1, was not tested against the DNA. TRBV12-2 is a listed pseudogene. This CDR3 has 14 amino acids. This CDR3 reads CASRLFQGATEAFF. CDR3 in DNA: TGTGCAAGTCGCTTATTCCAAGGGGCCACTGAAGCTTTCTTT.